This is a list of T cell receptor beta chains from one sample in a study of blood T cell repertoires in COVID-19. Method: immunoSEQ multiplex PCR; TCRdb's copy keeps in-frame clones and lacks some. Among over 85,000 clones listed, roughly 79% were seen once. Sequenced input: peripheral blood. The receptors were sampled from a woman of 80 years or more with active or convalescent COVID-19. CDR3s include the opening cysteine and the closing phenylalanine or tryptophan. Each record gives: clone size, J gene, V gene, D gene, CDR3 protein, CDR3 DNA. The D gene is left open where the match is weak. Not all rows give a size; the values are once, few, many and, for expanded clones, a class.

clone_size: -
j_call: TRBJ2-7
v_call: TRBV5-1
d_call: TRBD1
cdr3_aa: CASSLMGQGNYEQYF
cdr3_nt: TGCGCCAGCAGCCTCATGGGACAGGGGAACTACGAGCAGTACTTC

clone_size: -
j_call: TRBJ2-3
v_call: TRBV20-1
d_call: -
cdr3_aa: CSAPITDTQYF
cdr3_nt: TGCAGTGCGCCTATCACAGATACGCAGTATTTT

clone_size: few
j_call: TRBJ2-3
v_call: TRBV7-3
d_call: TRBD1
cdr3_aa: CASSLMGQGTDTQYF
cdr3_nt: TGTGCCAGCAGCTTAATGGGACAGGGCACAGATACGCAGTATTTT

clone_size: -
j_call: TRBJ2-3
v_call: TRBV2
d_call: -
cdr3_aa: CASRALSVDTQYF
cdr3_nt: TGTGCCAGCAGAGCCCTTTCGGTAGATACGCAGTATTTT

clone_size: once
j_call: TRBJ2-7
v_call: TRBV29-1
d_call: -
cdr3_aa: CSVETVPYEQYF
cdr3_nt: TGCAGCGTCGAGACAGTCCCCTACGAGCAGTACTTC

clone_size: -
j_call: TRBJ1-1
v_call: TRBV30
d_call: -
cdr3_aa: CAWSVKGVVAEAFF
cdr3_nt: TGTGCCTGGAGTGTAAAGGGGGTGGTTGCTGAAGCTTTCTTT

clone_size: once
j_call: TRBJ2-7
v_call: TRBV2
d_call: TRBD1
cdr3_aa: CASSGTGVPYEQYF
cdr3_nt: TGTGCCAGCTCCGGGACAGGGGTCCCCTACGAGCAGTACTTC

clone_size: -
j_call: TRBJ2-3
v_call: TRBV7-9
d_call: TRBD2
cdr3_aa: CATTNKRLAGDWADTQYF
cdr3_nt: TGTGCCACTACAAATAAACGGCTAGCGGGAGATTGGGCAGATACGCAGTATTTT

clone_size: -
j_call: TRBJ1-5
v_call: TRBV19
d_call: -
cdr3_aa: CASSSKQVPNQPQHF
cdr3_nt: TGTGCCAGTAGTTCTAAACAGGTTCCCAATCAGCCCCAGCATTTT

clone_size: few
j_call: TRBJ2-7
v_call: TRBV15
d_call: TRBD2
cdr3_aa: CATSRDLSGSSYEQYF
cdr3_nt: TGTGCCACCAGCAGAGATCTAAGCGGGAGCTCCTACGAGCAGTACTTC

clone_size: -
j_call: TRBJ2-7
v_call: TRBV7-2
d_call: -
cdr3_aa: CASSGGANRYEQYF
cdr3_nt: TGTGCCAGCAGCGGGGGGGCGAATCGCTACGAGCAGTACTTC

clone_size: many
j_call: TRBJ1-2
v_call: TRBV4-1
d_call: TRBD1
cdr3_aa: CASSRGQESNYGYTF
cdr3_nt: TGCGCCAGCAGCCGAGGACAGGAATCTAACTATGGCTACACCTTC

clone_size: once
j_call: TRBJ2-7
v_call: TRBV2
d_call: -
cdr3_aa: CASSAPQYGGRESRYEQYF
cdr3_nt: TGTGCCAGCAGTGCGCCCCAATACGGGGGGCGGGAGAGTAGGTACGAGCAGTACTTC

clone_size: medium-sized
j_call: TRBJ2-1
v_call: TRBV4-2
d_call: TRBD2
cdr3_aa: CASSQDGASGSNEQFF
cdr3_nt: TGTGCCAGCAGCCAAGATGGGGCTAGCGGGAGTAATGAGCAGTTCTTC

clone_size: -
j_call: TRBJ2-5
v_call: TRBV7-6
d_call: TRBD2
cdr3_aa: CASSLVGTPGGETQYF
cdr3_nt: TGTGCCAGCAGCTTAGTTGGGACTCCCGGGGGGGAGACCCAGTACTTC

clone_size: -
j_call: TRBJ1-2
v_call: TRBV2
d_call: -
cdr3_aa: CASSEAGGLNYGYTF
cdr3_nt: TGTGCCAGCAGTGAGGCAGGTGGTCTGAACTATGGCTACACCTTC